This TCR beta chain was retrieved from a study of blood T cell repertoires in COVID-19. This CDR3 is 15 amino acids long. V dropped 4 bases and J dropped 6; count of bases not matched to a gene: 9. The germline gives CDR1 SGHNT, CDR2 YYREEE (reference sequence). The table came from immunoSEQ multiplex PCR; TCRdb's copy has only in-frame clones and leaves some out. This table has around 200,000 clones, roughly 90% appearing once. The clonotype comes from a man between 18 and 35 years old with active or convalescent COVID-19. The sample comprised peripheral blood. The chain recombines TRBV5-4 with TRBJ1-5; the match to TRBD1 covers 8 bases. The CDR3: CASSNHGQGGQPQHF. The CDR3 nucleotides are TGTGCCAGCAGCAACCACGGACAGGGTGGTCAGCCCCAGCATTTT.